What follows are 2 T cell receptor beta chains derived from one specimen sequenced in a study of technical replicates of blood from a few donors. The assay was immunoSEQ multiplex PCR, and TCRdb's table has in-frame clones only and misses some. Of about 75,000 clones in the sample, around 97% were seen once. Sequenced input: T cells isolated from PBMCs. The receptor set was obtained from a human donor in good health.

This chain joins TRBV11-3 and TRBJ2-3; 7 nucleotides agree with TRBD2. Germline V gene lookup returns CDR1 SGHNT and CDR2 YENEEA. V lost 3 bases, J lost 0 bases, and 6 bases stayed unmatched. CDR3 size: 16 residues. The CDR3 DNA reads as TGTGCCAGCAGCTTCCTACAGCGGGACAGCACAGATACGCAGTATTTT. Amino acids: CASSFLQRDSTDTQYF.

The CDR3 region is CASSRYSGDTEAFF. Written as DNA, the CDR3 is TGTGCCAGCTCCCGTTACAGTGGTGACACTGAAGCTTTCTTT. This rearrangement joins TRBV5-6 to TRBJ1-1; no clear D. The CDR3 is made up of 14 amino acids. V lost 7 bases to trimming and J lost 3 bases, with 16 bases between them. Germline V CDR1 and CDR2: SGHDT, YYEEEE.